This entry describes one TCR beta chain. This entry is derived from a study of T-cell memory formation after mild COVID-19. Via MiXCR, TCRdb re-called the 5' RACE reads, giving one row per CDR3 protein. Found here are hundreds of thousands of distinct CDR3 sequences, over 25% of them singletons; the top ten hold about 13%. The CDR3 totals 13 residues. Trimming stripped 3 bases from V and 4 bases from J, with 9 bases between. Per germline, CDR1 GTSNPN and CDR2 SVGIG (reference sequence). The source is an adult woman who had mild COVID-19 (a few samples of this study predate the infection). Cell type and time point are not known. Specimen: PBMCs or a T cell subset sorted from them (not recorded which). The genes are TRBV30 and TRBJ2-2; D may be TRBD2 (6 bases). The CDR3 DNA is TGTGCCTGGAGACGGGGAGGCACCGGGGAGCTGTTTTTT. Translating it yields CAWRRGGTGELFF.